This is a list of T cell receptor beta chains from one sample in a study of T cell repertoires in cytomegalovirus infection. TCRdb passed the reads through MiXCR, listing each CDR3 protein once. The data contain about a million distinct CDR3 sequences, 30% to 40% of them singletons. These receptors' targets are unknown. Sequencing used cultured CD8+ T cells from PBMCs, obtained from culture after CMV antigen stimulation. These receptors were taken from a human donor in good health (CMV status not recorded). Some clones in this sample may be carry-over from other donors' samples. The CDR3 runs from the conserved cysteine through the conserved F or W. The order of the fields is D gene, J gene, clone size, V gene, CDR3 protein, CDR3 DNA. D genes are given only for firm matches. Where a row states a size, it is once, few, many or the class of an expanded clone; other rows omit it.

d_call: NA
j_call: TRBJ2-7
clone_size: NA
v_call: TRBV9
cdr3_aa: CASSVWEDSGEQYF
cdr3_nt: TGTGCCAGCAGCGTGTGGGAGGACAGCGGCGAGCAGTACTTC

d_call: TRBD1
j_call: TRBJ2-7
clone_size: NA
v_call: TRBV4-1
cdr3_aa: CASSLGTGTLYEQYF
cdr3_nt: TGCGCCAGCAGCCTCGGGACAGGGACGCTCTACGAGCAGTACTTC

d_call: TRBD1
j_call: TRBJ1-5
clone_size: NA
v_call: TRBV27
cdr3_aa: CASSPGQGIKPQHF
cdr3_nt: TGTGCCAGCAGTCCGGGACAGGGGATTAAGCCCCAGCATTTT

d_call: TRBD1
j_call: TRBJ2-1
clone_size: few
v_call: TRBV10-3
cdr3_aa: CAIGQVFNEQFF
cdr3_nt: TGTGCCATTGGACAGGTCTTCAATGAGCAGTTCTTC

d_call: NA
j_call: TRBJ1-4
clone_size: many
v_call: TRBV7-2
cdr3_aa: CASSQTGTGEKLFF
cdr3_nt: TGTGCCAGCAGCCAAACAGGGACCGGTGAAAAACTGTTTTTT

d_call: NA
j_call: TRBJ2-5
clone_size: few
v_call: TRBV24-1
cdr3_aa: CATSDYGLDREVETQYF
cdr3_nt: TGTGCCACCAGTGATTACGGTCTCGACAGGGAGGTCGAGACCCAGTACTTC

d_call: NA
j_call: TRBJ1-1
clone_size: NA
v_call: TRBV6-1
cdr3_aa: CASSEAKNTEAFF
cdr3_nt: TGTGCCAGCAGTGAAGCGAAGAACACTGAAGCTTTCTTT

d_call: NA
j_call: TRBJ1-2
clone_size: NA
v_call: TRBV12-3/TRBV12-4
cdr3_aa: CASSFGARGYGYTF
cdr3_nt: TGTGCCAGCAGTTTTGGGGCGCGTGGCTATGGCTACACCTTC

d_call: NA
j_call: TRBJ2-3
clone_size: NA
v_call: TRBV5-4
cdr3_aa: CASSLERRADTQYF
cdr3_nt: TGTGCCAGCAGCTTGGAGCGACGGGCAGATACGCAGTATTTT

d_call: NA
j_call: TRBJ1-1
clone_size: many
v_call: TRBV7-2
cdr3_aa: CASSLEVLNTEAFF
cdr3_nt: TGTGCCAGCAGCTTAGAAGTTTTGAACACTGAAGCTTTCTTT

d_call: TRBD1
j_call: TRBJ2-4
clone_size: few
v_call: TRBV6-6
cdr3_aa: CASRSRDRGQFDIQYF
cdr3_nt: TGTGCCAGCAGGAGCCGGGACAGGGGGCAGTTTGACATTCAGTACTTC

d_call: TRBD2
j_call: TRBJ2-1
clone_size: many
v_call: TRBV4-1
cdr3_aa: CASSQEGTSDYNEQFF
cdr3_nt: TGCGCCAGCAGCCAAGAAGGGACTAGCGACTACAATGAGCAGTTCTTC

d_call: NA
j_call: TRBJ2-2
clone_size: few
v_call: TRBV11-3
cdr3_aa: CASSLWGGLNTGELFF
cdr3_nt: TGTGCCAGCAGCTTATGGGGGGGCTTAAACACCGGGGAGCTGTTTTTT

d_call: NA
j_call: TRBJ2-7
clone_size: few
v_call: TRBV14
cdr3_aa: CASSQDGNEQYF
cdr3_nt: TGTGCCAGCAGCCAAGATGGGAACGAGCAGTACTTC

d_call: TRBD1
j_call: TRBJ2-5
clone_size: NA
v_call: TRBV20-1
cdr3_aa: CSALPGGRGETQYF
cdr3_nt: TGCAGTGCTCTCCCAGGGGGCAGAGGGGAGACCCAGTACTTC

d_call: NA
j_call: TRBJ2-7
clone_size: NA
v_call: TRBV7-9
cdr3_aa: CASSFSGRNYEQYF
cdr3_nt: TGTGCCAGCAGCTTCTCGGGACGGAACTACGAGCAGTACTTC

d_call: TRBD2
j_call: TRBJ2-7
clone_size: few
v_call: TRBV6-1
cdr3_aa: CASSEAPGLPYEQYF
cdr3_nt: TGTGCCAGCAGTGAAGCTCCGGGACTACCTTACGAGCAGTACTTC

d_call: NA
j_call: TRBJ1-2
clone_size: NA
v_call: TRBV29-1
cdr3_aa: CSDRGFYGYTF
cdr3_nt: TGCAGCGATCGCGGCTTCTATGGCTACACCTTC

d_call: TRBD2
j_call: TRBJ2-1
clone_size: NA
v_call: TRBV4-1
cdr3_aa: CASIPGGGGGTRSYNEQFF
cdr3_nt: TGCGCCAGCATCCCCGGGGGTGGCGGGGGTACCCGCTCCTACAATGAGCAGTTCTTC

d_call: NA
j_call: TRBJ2-5
clone_size: few
v_call: TRBV7-9
cdr3_aa: CASSPRLGGEQETQYF
cdr3_nt: TGTGCCAGCAGCCCCAGGCTAGGCGGGGAACAAGAGACCCAGTACTTC